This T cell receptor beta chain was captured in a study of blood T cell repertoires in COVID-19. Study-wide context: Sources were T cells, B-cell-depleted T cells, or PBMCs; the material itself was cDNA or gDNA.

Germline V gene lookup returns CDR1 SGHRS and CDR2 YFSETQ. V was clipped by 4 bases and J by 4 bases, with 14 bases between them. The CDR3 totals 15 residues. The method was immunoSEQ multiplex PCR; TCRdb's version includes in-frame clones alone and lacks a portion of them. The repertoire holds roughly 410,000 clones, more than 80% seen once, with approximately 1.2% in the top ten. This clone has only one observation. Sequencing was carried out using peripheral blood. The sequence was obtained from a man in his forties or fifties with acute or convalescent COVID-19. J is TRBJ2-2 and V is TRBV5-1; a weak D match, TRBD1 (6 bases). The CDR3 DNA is TGCGCCAGCAGCCCAATGACAGGACTCACCGGGGAGCTGTTTTTT. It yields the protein CASSPMTGLTGELFF. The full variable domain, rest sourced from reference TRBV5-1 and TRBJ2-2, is KAGVTQTPRYLIKTRGQQVTLSCSPISGHRSVSWYQQTPGQGLQFLFEYFSETQRNKGNFPGRFSGRQFSNSRSEMNVSTLELGDSALYLCASSPMTGLTGELFFGEGSRLTVL.